The 24 T cell receptor beta chains below all came from one sample that was sequenced in a study of neurological immune-mediated disorders (dated by TCRdb to between 2018 and 2020). The library was produced with 5' RACE. Sequencing was carried out with an Illumina HiSeq 2500. The public reads were reprocessed in TCRdb via fastp at Q25 and MiXCR, keeping in-frame beta chains. For every CDR3 protein sequence, its rows merge into one entry that carries the most common genes and DNA. Present in this sample are about 90,000 distinct CDR3 sequences, roughly an eighth of which were seen just once. The leading ten clones occupy roughly 4.8% of the sample. Explained via the paper, the time point label denotes: longitudinal time-point 2. Sequencing was done on a sample of PBMCs. Receptors were obtained from a female donor with HTLV-1-associated myelopathy (HAM/TSP).

Details on this clonotype: A clone one base away is much larger, so this may be a read error. The chain is built from TRBV5-1 and TRBJ2-7; the match to TRBD2 covers 10 bases. Germline lookup yields CDR1 SGHRS and CDR2 YFSETQ. This CDR3 spans 15 amino acids. The CDR3 spells CSSSYLAGVSYEQYF. CDR3 bases: TGCTCCAGCAGCTATCTAGCGGGGGTTTCCTACGAGCAGTACTTC.

This clonotype was observed at least ten times. The DNA is omitted, as the CDR3 cannot be located on it reliably, and the CDR3 follows TCRdb's listing. The chain recombines TRBV6-1 with TRBJ2-2; the table's D call, TRBD1, has no DNA check behind it. The CDR3 is 14 residues long, counting both termini. CDR1 and CDR2 (germline): MNHNS, SASEGT. This chain's CDR3 is CASKGVANTGSCFF.

This clonotype was seen many times. The V gene is TRBV10-3, the J gene TRBJ2-7; D remains ambiguous. The CDR3 contains 14 residues. CDR1 is ENHRY and CDR2 is SYGVKD in the germline V gene. V lost 7 bases to trimming and J lost 4 bases, with 17 bases between them. This chain's CDR3 is CAIKVGSNSYEQYF. CDR3 DNA: TGTGCCATCAAGGTGGGCTCGAATTCTTACGAGCAGTACTTC.

This clonotype was counted many times. CDR3 bases: TGTGCCACCCGATCGGGGCGGTTTTTAGTAGGCACCGGGGAGCTGTTTTTT. Amino acids: CATRSGRFLVGTGELFF. The chain links TRBV6-5 to TRBJ2-2; D could derive from TRBD1 or TRBD2 (5 bases each). Trimming removed 10 bases at V and 4 bases at J, with 25 bases between. The germline V gene has CDR1 MNHEY and CDR2 SVGAGI. This CDR3 is 17 amino acids long.

This clonotype was seen at least ten times. This chain uses TRBV20-1 with TRBJ2-7, with D tentatively TRBD1 (6 bases). CDR1 is DFQATT, CDR2 SNEGSKA, per germline (reference sequence). The CDR3 totals 14 residues. V lost 6 bases and J lost 4, with 19 bases in between. CDR3 sequence: CSAPTGTPRYEQYF. The CDR3 DNA sequence: TGCAGTGCCCCCACGGGGACACCTCGTTACGAGCAGTACTTC.

The CDR3 region has the DNA TGCGCCAGCAGCATGCAGGGGCAGGGGGCGCGAGCTTTCTTT. Translation gives CASSMQGQGARAFF. The rearrangement joins TRBV5-1 to TRBJ1-1, with 8 bases aligning to TRBD1. V shed 4 bases, J shed 10 bases, and the junction held 12 bases outside the gene matches. This CDR3 is built from 14 residues. Germline V lookup: CDR1 SGHRS, CDR2 YFSETQ.

This clonotype was observed many times. The chain carries TRBV12-3 or TRBV12-4 and TRBJ1-1, with 7 bases lining up with TRBD1. The V and J ends lost 7 bases and 1 base, in that order; junction bases with no gene match: 6. The CDR3 spans 14 residues. CDR3 region: CASTRTGWNTEAFF. The CDR3 DNA reads as TGTGCCAGCACGAGGACAGGATGGAACACTGAAGCTTTCTTT.

This clonotype was recorded at least ten times. The chain couples TRBV5-8 to TRBJ2-7; D unclear. The CDR3 length is 14 residues. Germline CDR1 and CDR2: SGHTS and YDEGEE. V lost 0 bases and J 2 bases, leaving 9 bases between the germline ends. CDR3 coding DNA: TGTGCCAGCAGCTTGGTAGGCCTTACCTACGAGCAGTACTTC. Its protein product is CASSLVGLTYEQYF.

This clonotype was detected ten times or more. The chain recombines TRBV24-1 with TRBJ2-1, with D uncertain. CDR1 KGHDR and CDR2 SFDVKD come from the germline V gene. The CDR3 totals 13 residues. V was shortened by 4 bases and J by 7 bases, with 10 bases between the two germline ends. The CDR3 here is CATSEQEWNEQFF. CDR3 coding DNA: TGTGCCACCAGTGAGCAAGAATGGAATGAGCAGTTCTTC.

The chain links TRBV5-1 to TRBJ2-1; 9 bases are shared with TRBD2. Germline loops: CDR1 SGHRS, CDR2 YFSETQ. The ends lost 2 bases at V and 9 bases at J; junction bases unmatched: 9. The CDR3 sequence is 15 residues long. CDR3 protein: CASSFDGGGALEQFF. The CDR3 DNA reads as TGCGCCAGCAGCTTTGACGGCGGGGGGGCCCTTGAGCAGTTCTTC.

In this sample, this clonotype turned up many times. The chain links TRBV2 to TRBJ2-7; TRBD1 matches 9 bases. The CDR3 contains 14 residues. Germline V lookup: CDR1 SNHLY, CDR2 FYNNEI. V dropped 6 bases and J dropped 1; count of bases not matched to a gene: 4. CDR3 in DNA: TGTGCCAGCAGCCGGGACAGGGATTCCTACGAGCAGTACTTC. This codes for CASSRDRDSYEQYF.

J is TRBJ2-3 and V is TRBV28, with 12 bases lining up with TRBD2. The V gene's germline CDR1 is MDHEN and CDR2 SYDVKM. CDR3 length: 13 amino acids. V lost 5 bases and J lost 10; bases outside the gene matches: 4. The CDR3 DNA reads TGTGCCAGCAGTCTAGCGGGGGGGCAGGCGCAGTATTTT. It is translated as CASSLAGGQAQYF.

This clonotype is judged medium-sized. This chain uses TRBV6-5 with TRBJ2-3, with TRBD1 as a possible D gene (5 bases). The CDR3 covers 13 residues. Trimming took off 5 bases at V and 3 bases at J, with 9 bases between the two ends. The V gene's germline CDR1 is MNHEY and CDR2 SVGAGI. CDR3 nucleotide sequence: TGTGCCAGCAGTCGGACACCTACAGATACGCAGTATTTT. It codes for CASSRTPTDTQYF.

At least ten counts were recorded for this clonotype. The rearrangement uses TRBV6-6 and TRBJ2-7; possible D gene TRBD1, 6 bases. Looked up from germline, CDR1 is MNHNY and CDR2 is SVGAGI (reference sequence). Trimming pared 0 bases from V and 5 bases from J, leaving 17 bases between. The CDR3 runs 16 residues. The CDR3 DNA reads TGTGCCAGCAGTTACTCGGGAAGGGACATTATCCACGAGCAGTACTTC. This encodes CASSYSGRDIIHEQYF.

This clonotype has a count of ten or more. The chain couples TRBV6-6 to TRBJ2-3; D is perhaps TRBD2 (6 bases). V was pared by 1 base and J by 4 bases, with 18 bases between. In germline, CDR1 is MNHNY, CDR2 SVGAGI (reference sequence). This CDR3 is 17 amino acids long. The CDR3 reads CASSYWARQGGADTQYF. The CDR3 region has the DNA TGTGCCAGCAGTTACTGGGCCCGGCAGGGAGGCGCAGATACGCAGTATTTT.

This clonotype came up a few times. V and J are TRBV12-3 or TRBV12-4 and TRBJ2-2; tentatively, D is TRBD1 or TRBD2 (5 bases each). The V end lost 6 bases, the J end lost 5 bases, and 16 bases lay between the germline ends. The CDR3 length is 15 residues. CDR3 coding DNA: TGTGCCAGCAGACGACAGATCGGGGAAACCGGGGAGCTGTTTTTT. Translation gives CASRRQIGETGELFF.

This clonotype has at least ten counts. The chain combines TRBV20-1 with TRBJ2-4, with 10 nucleotides matching TRBD2. Germline assignment: CDR1 DFQATT and CDR2 SNEGSKA (reference sequence). The CDR3 consists of 15 residues. Trimming cost V 4 bases and J 1 base; bases outside gene matches: 4. The CDR3 here is CSATSGGAAKNIQYF. The CDR3, as DNA: TGCAGTGCTACCAGCGGGGGGGCTGCCAAAAACATTCAGTACTTC.

This clonotype was detected ten times or more. The chain carries TRBV28 and TRBJ1-1; possible D gene TRBD1, 5 bases. The CDR3 spans 13 residues. Germline-derived CDR1 and CDR2 are MDHEN and SYDVKM. V lost 4 bases and J 3 bases, leaving 9 bases between the germline ends. CDR3 nucleotides: TGTGCCAGCAGTTATATCAGGGACACTGAAGCTTTCTTT. It codes for CASSYIRDTEAFF.

Points on this clonotype: With a much larger clone just one base away, this may be a read error. The chain employs TRBV18 and TRBJ2-7; no firm D call. This CDR3 is 14 amino acids long. The V end lost 0 bases, the J end lost 4 bases, and 10 bases lay between the germline ends. CDR1 is KGHSH, CDR2 LQKENI, per germline. Here the CDR3 DNA reads TGTGCCAGCTCACCACCGTGTGCCAGATACGAGCAGTACTTC. Its translation is CASSPPCARYEQYF.

Written as DNA, the CDR3 is TGCGCCAACAGGCGGCTAGTGGATCGGGTGAACAATGAGCAGTTCTTC. This gives the protein CANRRLVDRVNNEQFF. This sequence joins TRBV5-1 and TRBJ2-1; weak D call: TRBD1 (5 bases). The CDR3 totals 16 residues. Germline values: CDR1 SGHRS, CDR2 YFSETQ. V was pared by 9 bases and J by 5 bases, with 24 bases between.

This clonotype was seen at least ten times. In DNA, the CDR3 is TGCGCCAGCCGTCCACAGGGGTTATACGAGCAGTACTTC. Protein sequence: CASRPQGLYEQYF. This rearrangement joins TRBV5-1 to TRBJ2-7; 7 bases map to TRBD1. The CDR3 contains 13 residues. Germline CDR1 reads SGHRS; CDR2 reads YFSETQ. The V gene end was trimmed by 7 bases and the J gene end by 4 bases; junction bases not matched to a gene: 8.

This clonotype was picked up many times. The rearrangement joins TRBV29-1 to TRBJ1-2; D is perhaps TRBD1 (5 bases). Between the trimmed V and J ends, which lost 7 bases and 0 bases, there was a span of 18 bases. The CDR3 length is 15 residues. Per germline, CDR1 SQVTM and CDR2 ANQGSEA. The CDR3 DNA reads as TGCAGCGCCGGAGGGGCAGGAACTTCTAACTATGGCTACACCTTC. Amino acids: CSAGGAGTSNYGYTF. Supplemented by reference TRBV29-1 and TRBJ1-2, the full variable domain reads SAVISQKPSRDICQRGTSLTIQCQVDSQVTMMFWYRQQPGQSLTLIATANQGSEATYESGFVIDKFPISRPNLTFSTLTVSNMSPEDSSIYLCSAGGAGTSNYGYTFGSGTRLTVV.

This clonotype was seen a handful of times. The chain carries TRBV2 and TRBJ1-1; possibly TRBD1 for D (5 bases). The CDR3 spans 13 residues. The germline V gene encodes CDR1 SNHLY and CDR2 FYNNEI. V shed 6 bases and J shed 8 bases, with 16 bases lying between them. Here the CDR3 reads CASSYRDRHEAFF. The DNA for the CDR3 is TGTGCCAGCAGCTACCGGGACCGCCACGAAGCTTTCTTT. Together with reference TRBV2 and TRBJ1-1, the CDR3 gives the full variable domain: EPEVTQTPSHQVTQMGQEVILRCVPISNHLYFYWYRQILGQKVEFLVSFYNNEISEKSEIFDDQFSVERPDGSNFTLKIRSTKLEDSAMYFCASSYRDRHEAFFGQGTRLTVV.

This clonotype was picked up many times. In DNA form, the CDR3 reads TGTGCCAGCAGTCCAGGACAGGGGCAAGAAGCTTTCTTT. Translated: CASSPGQGQEAFF. The chain is built from TRBV6-2 or TRBV6-3 and TRBJ1-1; 9 bases align to TRBD1. Per the germline V gene, CDR1 is MNHEY and CDR2 is SVGEGT. V was clipped by 5 bases and J by 8 bases; unmatched bases: 6. The CDR3 is made up of 13 amino acids.